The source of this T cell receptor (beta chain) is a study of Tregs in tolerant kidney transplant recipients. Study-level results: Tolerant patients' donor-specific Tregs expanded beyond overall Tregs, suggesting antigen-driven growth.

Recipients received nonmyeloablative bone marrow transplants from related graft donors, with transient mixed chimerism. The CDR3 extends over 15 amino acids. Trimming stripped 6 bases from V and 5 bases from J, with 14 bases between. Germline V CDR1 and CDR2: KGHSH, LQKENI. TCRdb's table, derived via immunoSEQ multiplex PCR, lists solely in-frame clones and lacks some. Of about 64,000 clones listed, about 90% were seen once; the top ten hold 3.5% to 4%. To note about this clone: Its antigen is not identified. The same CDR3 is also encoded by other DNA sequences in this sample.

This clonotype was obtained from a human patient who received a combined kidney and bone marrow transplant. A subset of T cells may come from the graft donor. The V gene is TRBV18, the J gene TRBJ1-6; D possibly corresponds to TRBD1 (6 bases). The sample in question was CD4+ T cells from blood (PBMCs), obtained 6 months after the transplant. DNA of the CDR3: TGTGCCAGCTCTATAAACCAGGGGAATAATTCACCCCTCCACTTT. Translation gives CASSINQGNNSPLHF.